The 18 T cell receptor beta chains reported below all come from one sample, sequenced in a study of blood T cells in healthy people across ages. Primed by a sample-barcoded 5' primer and a J-beta primer mix, a second PCR proceeded for about 7 to 12 cycles. A single record per CDR3 protein comes from TCRdb applying MiXCR to the 5' RACE reads. Of about 1.5 million distinct CDR3 sequences detected, roughly two fifths appear once; the ten largest clones hold approximately 4%. The sequenced sample was blood. The origin of the receptors is a woman in her late teens or twenties in good health.

The V and J genes are TRBV6-5 and TRBJ2-3; D tentatively reads TRBD1 or TRBD2 (6 bases each). CDR1 is MNHEY, CDR2 SVGAGI, per germline. The length of the CDR3 is 14 residues. Trimming removed 5 bases at V and 4 bases at J, with 13 bases between. This CDR3 is CASSRGVGADTQYF. DNA of the CDR3: TGTGCCAGCAGTAGGGGGGTTGGAGCAGATACGCAGTATTTT.

This chain uses TRBV12-3 or TRBV12-4 with TRBJ1-2, with D perhaps TRBD1 (5 bases). Deletions cut 1 base from V and 8 bases from J, with 20 bases between. This CDR3 region has 16 residues. The CDR3 region has the DNA TGTGCCAGCAGTTTAGGAGGTCAGGGTCTATTCGGGGGCTACACCTTC. Translating gives CASSLGGQGLFGGYTF.

V is TRBV30 and J is TRBJ1-2; D is unresolved. This CDR3 has 13 amino acids. Germline V CDR1 and CDR2: GTSNPN, SVGIG (reference sequence). Trimming stripped 4 bases from V and 0 bases from J, with 9 bases between. The CDR3 nucleotides read TGTGCCTGGACGGCCCTGGCTAACTATGGCTACACCTTC. It codes for CAWTALANYGYTF. Drawing the rest from reference TRBV30 and TRBJ1-2, the complete variable domain is SQTIHQWPATLVQPVGSPLSLECTVEGTSNPNLYWYRQAAGRGLQLLFYSVGIGQISSEVPQNLSASRPQDRQFILSSKKLLLSDSGFYLCAWTALANYGYTFGSGTRLTVV.

This chain joins TRBV5-6 and TRBJ2-2, with 8 nucleotides matching TRBD1. The CDR3 spans 16 residues. J gave up 5 bases and V 4 bases, and 10 bases lay outside the gene matches. Germline values: CDR1 SGHDT, CDR2 YYEEEE. CDR3 amino acids: CASSRPGGFFTGELFF. CDR3 sequence (DNA): TGTGCCAGCAGCCGCCCAGGGGGCTTTTTTACCGGGGAGCTGTTTTTT.

V and J are TRBV6-2 or TRBV6-3 and TRBJ1-2; no clear D. Looked up from germline, CDR1 is MNHEY and CDR2 is SVGEGT. Trimming took 0 bases from V and 4 from J, leaving 6 bases between them. This CDR3 is 13 amino acids long. The CDR3 sequence is CASSYSGRYGYTF. The CDR3 DNA is TGTGCCAGCAGTTACTCAGGGCGCTATGGCTACACCTTC.

The chain combines TRBV7-6 with TRBJ2-7; 7 bases are shared with TRBD1. The CDR3 extends over 13 amino acids. With V trimmed by 6 bases and J by 4 bases, 6 bases remained unmatched. Looked up from germline, CDR1 is SGHVS and CDR2 is FNYEAQ. The CDR3 region has the DNA TGTGCCAGCAGTGGACAGGCTAGTTACGAGCAGTACTTC. Protein: CASSGQASYEQYF.

V and J are TRBV28 and TRBJ2-7; D not resolved. Trimming cost V 7 bases and J 2 bases, with 15 bases left between them. Per the germline V gene, CDR1 is MDHEN and CDR2 is SYDVKM. The CDR3 contains 14 residues. In DNA form, the CDR3 reads TGTGCCAGCACCTCGGTCGGAGAGACCTACGAGCAGTACTTC. Its protein product is CASTSVGETYEQYF.

This clonotype was observed many times. The chain uses TRBV20-1 and TRBJ2-5, with 8 bases lining up with TRBD1. CDR1 and CDR2 (germline): DFQATT, SNEGSKA (reference sequence). This CDR3 has 15 amino acids. V gave up 2 bases and J gave up 5 bases; unmatched junction bases: 10. CDR3 residues: CSARSNRGSAETQYF. The CDR3 DNA follows: TGCAGTGCTAGATCGAACAGGGGGAGTGCGGAGACCCAGTACTTC.

This clonotype appeared a single time. CDR3 amino acids: CAISKQGPSEKLFF. The CDR3 DNA reads TGTGCCATCAGTAAACAGGGCCCTAGTGAAAAACTGTTTTTT. The chain employs TRBV10-3 and TRBJ1-4; TRBD1 is a possible D gene (6 bases). Germline CDR1 and CDR2: ENHRY and SYGVKD. V was shortened by 5 bases and J by 7 bases, with 14 bases between the two germline ends. This CDR3 is 14 amino acids long.

V and J are TRBV5-1 and TRBJ2-7; 7 positions agree with TRBD1. V shed 4 bases, J shed 5 bases, and the junction held 6 bases outside the gene matches. Per germline, CDR1 SGHRS and CDR2 YFSETQ. The CDR3 spans 13 residues. The CDR3 sequence is CASSVTGYNEQYF. DNA for the CDR3: TGCGCCAGCAGCGTGACAGGGTATAACGAGCAGTACTTC.

V gene TRBV29-1 combines with J gene TRBJ2-7; D is ambiguous. The CDR3 runs 13 residues. In germline, CDR1 is SQVTM, CDR2 ANQGSEA. V was clipped by 3 bases and J by 0 bases, with 9 bases between them. The CDR3 nucleotides are TGCAGCGTTGAGCTCGAAAGCTCCTACGAGCAGTACTTC. Protein sequence: CSVELESSYEQYF.

This chain links TRBV25-1 with TRBJ2-2; D unclear. Germline CDR1 MGHDK, CDR2 SYGVNS. The length of the CDR3 is 14 residues. Trimming pared 3 bases from V and 8 bases from J, leaving 13 bases between. The CDR3: CASSDQSGLGELFF. In nucleotides, the CDR3 is TGTGCCAGCAGTGACCAGTCCGGGTTGGGGGAGCTGTTTTTT.

The chain is built from TRBV25-1 and TRBJ2-7, with a possible D match to TRBD2 (7 bases). Germline V gene data show CDR1 as MGHDK and CDR2 as SYGVNS. This CDR3 is built from 16 residues. The V gene lost 4 bases and the J gene lost 3 bases, with 19 bases spanning the gap. The CDR3 is CASSGGGGATNYEQYF. DNA of the CDR3: TGTGCCAGCAGTGGTGGAGGGGGGGCAACGAACTACGAGCAGTACTTC.

The chain joins TRBV4-2 to TRBJ2-1, with 8 nucleotides matching TRBD2. After removal of 0 bases from V and 7 bases from J, the junction contained 11 bases not matched to a gene. Germline lookup yields CDR1 LGHNA and CDR2 YNFKEQ. The CDR3 spans 17 residues. The CDR3 coding sequence is TGTGCCAGCAGCCAAGATAGGGTTGGCGGGAGGAGGAATGAGCAGTTCTTC. Amino acids: CASSQDRVGGRRNEQFF.

This clonotype was detected only a few times. V gene TRBV4-1 combines with J gene TRBJ1-2; D gene uncertain. This CDR3 has 14 amino acids. The germline V gene encodes CDR1 MGHRA and CDR2 YSYEKL. With 7 bases removed from V and 4 bases from J, the gap between germline ends came to 16 bases. CDR3 residues: CASNLRFALYGYTF. CDR3 nucleotide sequence: TGCGCCAGCAACCTTAGGTTCGCACTCTATGGCTACACCTTC.

This clonotype showed up just a few times. The rearrangement uses TRBV12-3 or TRBV12-4 and TRBJ1-2; the D gene is possibly TRBD1 (5 bases). The CDR3 sequence is 14 residues long. Trimming cost V 5 bases and J 3 bases, with 13 bases left between them. For the CDR3, the DNA is TGTGCCAGCAGTCCACGATGGGGCGACTATGGCTACACCTTC. Translated: CASSPRWGDYGYTF.

This clonotype showed up just a few times. The genes are TRBV28 and TRBJ1-5; D gene unclear. CDR3 length equals 15 residues. Germline lookup yields CDR1 MDHEN and CDR2 SYDVKM. Between the trimmed V and J ends, which lost 5 bases and 6 bases, there was a span of 17 bases. The CDR3 loop reads CASSPAPETGQPQHF. The CDR3, as DNA: TGTGCCAGCAGTCCCGCTCCGGAGACGGGTCAGCCCCAGCATTTT.

V is TRBV30 and J is TRBJ2-1; a possible D gene is TRBD1 (6 bases). The CDR3 length is 14 residues. The germline V and J ends were trimmed by 3 bases and 6 bases, with 15 bases remaining between them. CDR1 and CDR2 (germline): GTSNPN, SVGIG (reference sequence). The CDR3 DNA reads TGTGCCTGGAGCCGTGGGACAATGACCAATGAGCAGTTCTTC. It translates to CAWSRGTMTNEQFF.